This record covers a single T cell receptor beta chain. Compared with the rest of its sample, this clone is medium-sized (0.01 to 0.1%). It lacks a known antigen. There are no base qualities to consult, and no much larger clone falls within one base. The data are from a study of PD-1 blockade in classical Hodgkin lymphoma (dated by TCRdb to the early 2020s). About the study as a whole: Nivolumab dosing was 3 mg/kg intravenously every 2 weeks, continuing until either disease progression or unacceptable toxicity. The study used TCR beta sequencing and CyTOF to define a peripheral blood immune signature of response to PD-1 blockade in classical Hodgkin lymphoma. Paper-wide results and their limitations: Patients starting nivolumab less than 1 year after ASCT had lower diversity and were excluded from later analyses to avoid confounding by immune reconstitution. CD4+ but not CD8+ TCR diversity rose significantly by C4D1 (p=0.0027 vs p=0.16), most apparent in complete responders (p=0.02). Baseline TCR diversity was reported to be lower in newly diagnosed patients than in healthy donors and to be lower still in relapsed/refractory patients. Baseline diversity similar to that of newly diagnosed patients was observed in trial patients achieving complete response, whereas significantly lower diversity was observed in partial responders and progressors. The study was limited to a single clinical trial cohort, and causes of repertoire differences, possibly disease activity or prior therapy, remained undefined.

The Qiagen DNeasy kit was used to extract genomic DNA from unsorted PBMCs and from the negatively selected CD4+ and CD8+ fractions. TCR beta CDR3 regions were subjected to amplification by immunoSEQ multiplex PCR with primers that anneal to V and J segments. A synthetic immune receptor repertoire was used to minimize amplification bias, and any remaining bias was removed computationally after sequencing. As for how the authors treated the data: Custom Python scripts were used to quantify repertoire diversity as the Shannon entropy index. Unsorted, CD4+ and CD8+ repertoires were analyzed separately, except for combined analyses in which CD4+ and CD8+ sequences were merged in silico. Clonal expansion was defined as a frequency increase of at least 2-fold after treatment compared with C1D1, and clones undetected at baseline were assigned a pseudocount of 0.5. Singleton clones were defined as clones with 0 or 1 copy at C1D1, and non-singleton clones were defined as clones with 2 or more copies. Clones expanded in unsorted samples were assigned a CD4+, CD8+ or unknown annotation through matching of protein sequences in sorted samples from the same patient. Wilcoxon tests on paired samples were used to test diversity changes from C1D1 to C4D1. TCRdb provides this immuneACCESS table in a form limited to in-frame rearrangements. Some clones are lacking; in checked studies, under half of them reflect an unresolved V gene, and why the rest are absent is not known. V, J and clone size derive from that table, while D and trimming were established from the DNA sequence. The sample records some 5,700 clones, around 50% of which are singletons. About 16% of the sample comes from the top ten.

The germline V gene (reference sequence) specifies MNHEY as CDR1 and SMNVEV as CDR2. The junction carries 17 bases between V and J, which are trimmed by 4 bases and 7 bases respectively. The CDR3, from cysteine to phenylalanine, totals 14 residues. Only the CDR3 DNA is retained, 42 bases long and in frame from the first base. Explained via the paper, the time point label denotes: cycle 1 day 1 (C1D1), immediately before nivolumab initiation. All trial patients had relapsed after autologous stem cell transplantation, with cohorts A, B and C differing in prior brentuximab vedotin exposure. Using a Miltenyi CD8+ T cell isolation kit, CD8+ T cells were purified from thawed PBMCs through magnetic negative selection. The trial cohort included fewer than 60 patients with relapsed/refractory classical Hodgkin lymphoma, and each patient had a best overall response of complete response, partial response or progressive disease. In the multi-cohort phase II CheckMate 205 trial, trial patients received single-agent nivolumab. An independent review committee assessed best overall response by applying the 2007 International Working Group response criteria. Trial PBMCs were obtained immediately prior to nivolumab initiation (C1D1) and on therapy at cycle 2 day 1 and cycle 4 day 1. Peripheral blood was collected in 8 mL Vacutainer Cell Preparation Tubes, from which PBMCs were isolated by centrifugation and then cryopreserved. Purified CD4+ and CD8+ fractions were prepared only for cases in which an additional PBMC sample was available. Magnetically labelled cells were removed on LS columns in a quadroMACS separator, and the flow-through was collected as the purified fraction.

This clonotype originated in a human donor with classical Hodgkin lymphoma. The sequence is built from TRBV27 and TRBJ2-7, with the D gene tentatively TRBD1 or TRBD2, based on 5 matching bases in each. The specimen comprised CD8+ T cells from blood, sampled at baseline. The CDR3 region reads CASSYQGPRGEQYF. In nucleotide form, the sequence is TGTGCCAGCAGTTACCAGGGACCTAGAGGGGAGCAGTACTTC.